This T cell receptor beta chain was captured by sequencing in a study of CD8 T cells in ankylosing spondylitis. As the method for making TCR beta libraries, quantitative 5'-RACE with molecular barcodes was used. TCRdb passed the 5' RACE reads through MiXCR, listing each CDR3 protein once. The profile shows tens of thousands of distinct CDR3 sequences, about 6.3% of them singletons. Concerning this clonotype itself: Its antigen remains unidentified.

Findings and limits, study-wide: In the blood and synovial fluid of reactive arthritis, some motif variants had been previously reported. Disease-linked clones reportedly concentrated significantly in matched ankylosing spondylitis synovial fluid. Ankylosing spondylitis blood appeared to be characterized by a TCR beta motif of eight or nine highly homologous variants.

The specimen was blood, either unsorted or a sorted T cell fraction (not recorded which). This TCR derives from a male donor with ankylosing spondylitis or in good health (not recorded which).

The CDR3 sequence is CASSRASSGEQYF. CDR3 sequence (DNA): TGTGCCAGCAGTCGGGCTAGCTCCGGGGAGCAGTACTTC. The chain carries TRBV2 and TRBJ2-7; a possible D gene is TRBD2 (5 bases). CDR3 length equals 13 residues. V was trimmed by 5 bases and J by 7 bases, leaving 15 bases between them. From germline, CDR1 is SNHLY and CDR2 FYNNEI.